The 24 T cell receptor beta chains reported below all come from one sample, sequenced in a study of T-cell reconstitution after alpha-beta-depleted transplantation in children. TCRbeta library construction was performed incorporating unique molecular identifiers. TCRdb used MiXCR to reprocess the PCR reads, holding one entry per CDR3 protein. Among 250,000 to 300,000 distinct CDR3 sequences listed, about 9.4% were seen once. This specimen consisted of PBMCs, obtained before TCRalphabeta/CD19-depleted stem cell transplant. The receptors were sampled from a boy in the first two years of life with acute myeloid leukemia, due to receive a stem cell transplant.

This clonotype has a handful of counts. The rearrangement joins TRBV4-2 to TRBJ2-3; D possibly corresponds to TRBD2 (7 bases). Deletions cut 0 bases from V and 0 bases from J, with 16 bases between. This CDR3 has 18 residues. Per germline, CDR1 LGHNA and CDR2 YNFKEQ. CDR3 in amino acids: CASSQDYSSGTSTDTQYF. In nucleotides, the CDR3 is TGTGCCAGCAGCCAAGATTATTCCAGCGGGACAAGCACAGATACGCAGTATTTT.

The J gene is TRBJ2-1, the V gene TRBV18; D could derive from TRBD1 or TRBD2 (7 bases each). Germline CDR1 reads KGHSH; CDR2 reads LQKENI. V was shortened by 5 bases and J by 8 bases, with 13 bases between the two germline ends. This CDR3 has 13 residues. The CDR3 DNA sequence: TGTGCCAGCTCATTTCAGGGGGGGGATGAGCAGTTCTTC. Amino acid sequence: CASSFQGGDEQFF.

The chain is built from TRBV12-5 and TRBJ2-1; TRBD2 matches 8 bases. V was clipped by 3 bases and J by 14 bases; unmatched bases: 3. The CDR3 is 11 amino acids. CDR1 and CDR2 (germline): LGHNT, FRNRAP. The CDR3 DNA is TGTGCTAGTGGTTTCCCGGGAGGGGAGTTCTTC. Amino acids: CASGFPGGEFF.

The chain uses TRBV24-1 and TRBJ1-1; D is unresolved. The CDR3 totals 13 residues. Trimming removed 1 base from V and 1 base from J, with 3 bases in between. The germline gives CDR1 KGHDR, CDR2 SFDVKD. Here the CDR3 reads CATSDFQNTEAFF. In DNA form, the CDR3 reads TGTGCCACCAGTGATTTCCAGAACACTGAAGCTTTCTTT.

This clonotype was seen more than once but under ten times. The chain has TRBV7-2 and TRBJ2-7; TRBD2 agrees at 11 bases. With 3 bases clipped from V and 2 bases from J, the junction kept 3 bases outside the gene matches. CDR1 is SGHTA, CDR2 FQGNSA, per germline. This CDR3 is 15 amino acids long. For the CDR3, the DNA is TGTGCCAGCAGCTTTCCTAGCGGGGGGCCCTACGAGCAGTACTTC. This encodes CASSFPSGGPYEQYF.

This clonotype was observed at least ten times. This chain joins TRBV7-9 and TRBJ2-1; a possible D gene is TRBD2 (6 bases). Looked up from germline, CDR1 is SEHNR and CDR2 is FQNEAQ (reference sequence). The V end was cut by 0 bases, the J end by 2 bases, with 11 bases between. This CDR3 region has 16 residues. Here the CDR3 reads CASSLARRGPYNEQFF. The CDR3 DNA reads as TGTGCCAGCAGCTTAGCGAGGCGGGGCCCCTACAATGAGCAGTTCTTC. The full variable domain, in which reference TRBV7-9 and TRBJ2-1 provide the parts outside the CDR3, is DTGVSQNPRHKITKRGQNVTFRCDPISEHNRLYWYRQTLGQGPEFLTYFQNEAQLEKSRLLSDRFSAERPKGSFSTLEIQRTEQGDSAMYLCASSLARRGPYNEQFFGPGTRLTVL.

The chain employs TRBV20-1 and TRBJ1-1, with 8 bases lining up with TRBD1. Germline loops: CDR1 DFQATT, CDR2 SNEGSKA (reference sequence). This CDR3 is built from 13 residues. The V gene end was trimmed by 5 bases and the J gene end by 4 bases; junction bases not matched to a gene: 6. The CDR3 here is CSAAQGAATEAFF. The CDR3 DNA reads TGCAGTGCTGCCCAGGGGGCGGCCACTGAAGCTTTCTTT.

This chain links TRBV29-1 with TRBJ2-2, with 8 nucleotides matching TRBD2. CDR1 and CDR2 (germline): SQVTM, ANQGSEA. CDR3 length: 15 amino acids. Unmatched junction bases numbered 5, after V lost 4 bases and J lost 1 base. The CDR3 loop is CSVAPLAGNTGELFF. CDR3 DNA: TGCAGCGTTGCCCCCCTAGCGGGGAACACCGGGGAGCTGTTTTTT.

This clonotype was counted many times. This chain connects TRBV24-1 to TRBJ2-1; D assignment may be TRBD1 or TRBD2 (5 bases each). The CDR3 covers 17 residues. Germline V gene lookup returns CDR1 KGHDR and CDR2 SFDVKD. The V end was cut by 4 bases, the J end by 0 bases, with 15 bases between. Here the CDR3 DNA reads TGTGCCACCAGTGAGCAGGGACGGCCGAGCTCCTACAATGAGCAGTTCTTC. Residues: CATSEQGRPSSYNEQFF.

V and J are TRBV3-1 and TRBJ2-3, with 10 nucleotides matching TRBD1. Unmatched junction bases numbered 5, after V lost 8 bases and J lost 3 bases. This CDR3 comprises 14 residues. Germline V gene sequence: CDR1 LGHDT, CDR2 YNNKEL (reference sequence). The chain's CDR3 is CASGGTGATDTQYF. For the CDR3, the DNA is TGTGCCAGCGGCGGGACAGGGGCGACAGATACGCAGTATTTT.

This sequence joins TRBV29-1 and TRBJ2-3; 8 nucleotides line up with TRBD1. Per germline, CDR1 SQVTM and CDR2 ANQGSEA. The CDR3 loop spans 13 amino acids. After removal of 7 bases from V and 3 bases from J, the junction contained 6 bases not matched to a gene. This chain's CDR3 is CSGRGLGTDTQYF. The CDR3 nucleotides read TGCAGCGGCAGGGGGCTGGGAACAGATACGCAGTATTTT.

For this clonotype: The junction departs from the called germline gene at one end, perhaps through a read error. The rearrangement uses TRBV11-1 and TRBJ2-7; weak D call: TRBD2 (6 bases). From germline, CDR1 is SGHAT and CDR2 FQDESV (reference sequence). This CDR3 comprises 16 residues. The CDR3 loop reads CASSLAQGLRTYEQYF. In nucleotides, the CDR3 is TGTGCCAGCAGTTTAGCCCAGGGACTCAGAACCTACGAGCAGTACTTC. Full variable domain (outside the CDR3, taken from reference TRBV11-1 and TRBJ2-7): EAEVAQSPRYKITEKSQAVAFWCDPISGHATLYWYRQILGQGPELLVQFQDESVVDDSQLPKDRFSAERLKGVDSTLKIQPAELGDSAMYLCASSLAQGLRTYEQYFGPGTRLTVT.

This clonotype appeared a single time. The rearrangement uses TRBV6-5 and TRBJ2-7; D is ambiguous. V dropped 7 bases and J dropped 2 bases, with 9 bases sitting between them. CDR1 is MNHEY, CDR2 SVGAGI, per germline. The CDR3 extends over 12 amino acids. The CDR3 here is CASISAPYEQYF. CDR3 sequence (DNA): TGTGCCAGCATCTCTGCCCCCTACGAGCAGTACTTC.

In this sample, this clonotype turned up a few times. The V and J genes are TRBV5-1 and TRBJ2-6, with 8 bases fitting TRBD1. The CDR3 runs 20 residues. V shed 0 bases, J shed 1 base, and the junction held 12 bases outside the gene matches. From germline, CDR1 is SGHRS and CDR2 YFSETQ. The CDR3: CASSLEVGTGILSGANVLTF. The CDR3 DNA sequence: TGCGCCAGCAGCTTGGAGGTCGGGACAGGCATATTGTCTGGGGCCAACGTCCTGACTTTC. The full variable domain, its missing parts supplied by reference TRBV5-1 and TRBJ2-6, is KAGVTQTPRYLIKTRGQQVTLSCSPISGHRSVSWYQQTPGQGLQFLFEYFSETQRNKGNFPGRFSGRQFSNSRSEMNVSTLELGDSALYLCASSLEVGTGILSGANVLTFGAGSRLTVL.

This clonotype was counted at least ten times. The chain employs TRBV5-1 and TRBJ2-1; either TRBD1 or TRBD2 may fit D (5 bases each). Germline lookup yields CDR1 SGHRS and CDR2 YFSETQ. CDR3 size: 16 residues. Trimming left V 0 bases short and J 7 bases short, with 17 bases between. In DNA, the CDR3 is TGCGCCAGCAGCTTGGGGCACCGGGACCTCCTGAATGAGCAGTTCTTC. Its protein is CASSLGHRDLLNEQFF. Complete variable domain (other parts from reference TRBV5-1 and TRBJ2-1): KAGVTQTPRYLIKTRGQQVTLSCSPISGHRSVSWYQQTPGQGLQFLFEYFSETQRNKGNFPGRFSGRQFSNSRSEMNVSTLELGDSALYLCASSLGHRDLLNEQFFGPGTRLTVL.

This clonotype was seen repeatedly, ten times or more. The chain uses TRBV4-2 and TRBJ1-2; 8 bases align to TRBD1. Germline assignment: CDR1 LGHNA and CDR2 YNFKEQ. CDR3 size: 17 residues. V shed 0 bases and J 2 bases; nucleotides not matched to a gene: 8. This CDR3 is CASSQDSGQAANYGYTF. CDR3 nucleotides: TGTGCCAGCAGCCAAGATTCGGGACAGGCGGCCAACTATGGCTACACCTTC.

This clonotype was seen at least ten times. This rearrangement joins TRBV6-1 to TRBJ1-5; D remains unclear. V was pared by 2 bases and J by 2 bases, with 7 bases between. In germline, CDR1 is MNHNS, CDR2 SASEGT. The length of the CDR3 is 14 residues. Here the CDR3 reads CASSERAGNQPQHF. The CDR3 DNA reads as TGTGCCAGCAGTGAACGGGCAGGCAATCAGCCCCAGCATTTT.

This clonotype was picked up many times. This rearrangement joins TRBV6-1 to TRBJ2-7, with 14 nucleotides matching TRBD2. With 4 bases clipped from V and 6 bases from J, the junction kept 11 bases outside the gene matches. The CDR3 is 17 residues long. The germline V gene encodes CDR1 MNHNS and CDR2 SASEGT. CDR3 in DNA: TGTGCCAGCAGTGCCCTTCCGGGACTAGCGGGGGCCTTCGAGCAGTACTTC. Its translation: CASSALPGLAGAFEQYF.

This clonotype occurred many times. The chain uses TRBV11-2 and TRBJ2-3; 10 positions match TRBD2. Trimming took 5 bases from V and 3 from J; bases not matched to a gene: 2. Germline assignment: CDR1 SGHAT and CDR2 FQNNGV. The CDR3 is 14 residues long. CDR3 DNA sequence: TGTGCCAGCAGCACTAGCGGGGTGACAGATACGCAGTATTTT. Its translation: CASSTSGVTDTQYF.

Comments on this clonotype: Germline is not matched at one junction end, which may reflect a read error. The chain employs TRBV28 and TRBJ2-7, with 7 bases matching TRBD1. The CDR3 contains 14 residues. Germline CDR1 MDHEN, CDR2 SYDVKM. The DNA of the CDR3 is TGTGCCAGCAGTCCATACGGACAGGCCTACGAGCAGTCCTTC. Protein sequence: CASSPYGQAYEQSF.

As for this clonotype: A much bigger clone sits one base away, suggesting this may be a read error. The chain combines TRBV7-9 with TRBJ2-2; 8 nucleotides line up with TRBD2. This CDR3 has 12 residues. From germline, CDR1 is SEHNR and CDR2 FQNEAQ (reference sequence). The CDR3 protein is CASKRETGEPFF. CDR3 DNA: TGTGCGTCGAAGCGGGAGACCGGGGAGCCGTTTTTT.

The CDR3 is CTCSLALRAGGSTYEQYF. The CDR3 DNA reads as TGTACCTGCAGTTTAGCGCTGCGGGCAGGCGGGAGCACCTACGAGCAGTACTTC. V and J are TRBV3-1 and TRBJ2-7, with 7 bases aligning to TRBD2. This CDR3 region has 18 residues. Germline assignment: CDR1 LGHDT and CDR2 YNNKEL (reference sequence).

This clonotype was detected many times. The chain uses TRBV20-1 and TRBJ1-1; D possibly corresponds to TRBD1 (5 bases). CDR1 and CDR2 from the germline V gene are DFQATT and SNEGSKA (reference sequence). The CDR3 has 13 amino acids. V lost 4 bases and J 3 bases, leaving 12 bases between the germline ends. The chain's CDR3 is CSATITRDTEAFF. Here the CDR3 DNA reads TGCAGTGCTACGATAACCAGGGACACTGAAGCTTTCTTT.

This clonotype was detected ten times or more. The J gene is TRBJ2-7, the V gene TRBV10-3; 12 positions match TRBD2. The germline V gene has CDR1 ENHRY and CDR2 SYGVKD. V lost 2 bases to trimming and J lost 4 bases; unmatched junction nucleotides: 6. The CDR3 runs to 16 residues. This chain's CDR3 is CAISEPHLAGGYEQYF. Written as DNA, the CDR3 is TGTGCCATCAGTGAGCCTCACCTAGCGGGAGGGTACGAGCAGTACTTC.